The next 10 T cell receptor beta chains were all read from a single sample in a study of blood T cell repertoires in COVID-19 (dated by TCRdb to the early 2020s). The library relied on the immunoSEQ multiplex PCR assay. Entries here come from immuneACCESS through TCRdb and include only in-frame sequences with V and J called. Some clones fail to appear in such tables; in the studies checked, an unresolved V gene covers under half of the shortfall, and the cause of the remainder is unknown. This sample lists tens of thousands of clones; about 86% were detected once. Less than 6.5% of the sample is taken by the ten largest. The sequenced sample was peripheral blood. The origin of the receptors is a man aged 40-49 years with active COVID-19.

The rearrangement uses TRBV28 and TRBJ2-7; 7 bases are shared with TRBD1. J gave up 3 bases and V 6 bases, and 14 bases lay outside the gene matches. Germline CDR1 reads MDHEN; CDR2 reads SYDVKM. The CDR3 length is 16 residues. CDR3 residues: CASRLGQSHYLYEQYF. The CDR3 bases are TGTGCCAGCAGGCTGGGACAGTCCCATTACCTCTACGAGCAGTACTTC.

The V call is TRBV7-3, the J call TRBJ2-3; D ambiguous. Germline CDR1 and CDR2: SGHTA and FQGTGA. V gave up 1 base and J gave up 4 bases, with 6 bases separating them. This CDR3 has 13 amino acids. CDR3 loop: CASSLNIPDTQYF. The CDR3 coding sequence is TGTGCCAGCAGCTTAAACATCCCAGATACGCAGTATTTT.

This clone was found a few times. The chain is built from TRBV14 and TRBJ1-2, with TRBD1 matching over 7 bases. The J segment lost 6 bases and the V segment lost 5 bases, leaving 12 bases of the junction unmatched. CDR3 length: 15 residues. Per the germline V gene, CDR1 is SGHDN and CDR2 is FVKESK. In nucleotides, the CDR3 is TGTGCCAGCAGCACCCGACAGGGATCGTTGAATGGCTACACCTTC. Translation: CASSTRQGSLNGYTF.

The chain is built from TRBV27 and TRBJ1-1; D call uncertain. The CDR3 runs to 15 residues. CDR1 and CDR2 from the germline V gene are MNHEY and SMNVEV (reference sequence). Deletions cut 8 bases from V and 3 bases from J, with 19 bases between. CDR3 sequence (DNA): TGTGCCAGCTGCCGGTCGGGGAATGGGGACACTGAAGCTTTCTTT. The encoded protein is CASCRSGNGDTEAFF.

The gene calls are TRBV19 and TRBJ1-1; TRBD1 matches at 8 bases. CDR1 is LNHDA and CDR2 is SQIVND in the germline V gene (reference sequence). Trimming removed 10 bases from V and 6 bases from J; junction bases left unmatched: 10. The CDR3 sequence is 13 residues long. Here the CDR3 DNA reads TGTGCCACCATTGGACAGGGCACGTCTGAAGCTTTCTTT. Its protein is CATIGQGTSEAFF.

This chain connects TRBV5-1 to TRBJ2-5, with 8 bases that match TRBD1. CDR3 size: 17 residues. CDR1 and CDR2 (germline): SGHRS, YFSETQ. V lost 4 bases, J lost 1 base, and 12 bases stayed unmatched. The chain's CDR3 is CASSNLQGGAGQETQYF. The DNA for the CDR3 is TGCGCCAGCAGCAACCTACAGGGGGGAGCTGGCCAAGAGACCCAGTACTTC.

The chain's CDR3 is CASSNTGARNYGYTF. Here the CDR3 DNA reads TGCGCCAGCAGCAATACAGGGGCAAGAAACTATGGCTACACCTTC. The J gene is TRBJ1-2, the V gene TRBV5-1; 7 positions match TRBD1. This CDR3 is 15 amino acids long. Unmatched junction bases numbered 8, after V lost 4 bases and J lost 2 bases. Germline loops: CDR1 SGHRS, CDR2 YFSETQ.

This chain uses TRBV27 with TRBJ2-6, with a tentative D call TRBD2 (6 bases). V was clipped by 4 bases and J by 0 bases, with 10 bases between them. The CDR3 length is 16 residues. Per the germline V gene, CDR1 is MNHEY and CDR2 is SMNVEV (reference sequence). CDR3 amino acids: CASSSGGSSGANVLTF. Written as DNA, the CDR3 is TGTGCCAGCAGTTCTGGGGGGAGCTCTGGGGCCAACGTCCTGACTTTC.

The chain carries TRBV24-1 and TRBJ2-7; the match to TRBD1 covers 8 bases. Trimming at V came to 4 bases and at J to 5 bases, leaving 3 bases not matched to a gene. The CDR3 sequence is 13 residues long. Germline V gene data show CDR1 as KGHDR and CDR2 as SFDVKD. The DNA for the CDR3 is TGTGCCACCAGTGACCCGGACAGGGACGAGCAGTACTTC. Translation gives CATSDPDRDEQYF.

This clone was counted a few times. This chain links TRBV6-2 or TRBV6-3 with TRBJ1-5; 9 bases align to TRBD1. Looked up from germline, CDR1 is MNHEY and CDR2 is SVGEGT. V was pared by 6 bases and J by 3 bases, with 6 bases of the junction left unmatched. The CDR3 is made up of 15 amino acids. CDR3: CASSPGTGLNQPQHF. CDR3 coding DNA: TGTGCCAGCAGCCCCGGGACAGGGCTCAATCAGCCCCAGCATTTT.